Below are 21 T cell receptor beta chains sequenced from a single sample in a study of patients and donors after allogeneic stem cell transplantation. TCRdb re-analysed the RT-PCR reads in MiXCR, keeping a single row per CDR3 protein. This sample has about 960,000 distinct CDR3 sequences, with around 17% found just once. Sequenced sample: blood, either unsorted or a sorted T cell fraction (not recorded which). Receptors were obtained from a human donor who was either an allogeneic HSCT recipient or a stem cell or donor lymphocyte infusion donor (not recorded which). It is not recorded whose cells these are; they may come from a transplant donor.

This clonotype was counted a few times. The J gene is TRBJ2-1, the V gene TRBV9; 9 nucleotides align to TRBD2. CDR3 length: 15 residues. Germline V gene sequence: CDR1 SGDLS, CDR2 YYNGEE. With 4 bases clipped from V and 4 bases from J, the junction kept 6 bases outside the gene matches. Here the CDR3 DNA reads TGTGCCAGCAGCTTTAGCGGGAGTGGGTACAATGAGCAGTTCTTC. Its translation is CASSFSGSGYNEQFF.

In its sample, this clonotype was seen many times. V is TRBV20-1 and J is TRBJ2-2; 7 bases are a match to TRBD2. The CDR3 length is 15 residues. Per germline, CDR1 DFQATT and CDR2 SNEGSKA (reference sequence). V dropped 1 base and J dropped 1; count of bases not matched to a gene: 3. The CDR3 region has the DNA TGCAGTGCTAGAGGACTAGCAAAGAACACCGGGGAGCTGTTTTTT. As protein: CSARGLAKNTGELFF.

This clonotype was counted between two and nine times. The chain recombines TRBV20-1 with TRBJ1-6; D gene ambiguous. The CDR3 length is 14 residues. Trimming shortened V by 2 bases and J by 5 bases, and 10 bases separated the two germline ends. CDR1 and CDR2 (germline): DFQATT, SNEGSKA (reference sequence). The CDR3 here is CSARFDGNNSPLHF. The DNA for the CDR3 is TGCAGTGCTAGATTTGACGGGAATAATTCACCCCTCCACTTT.

Only a few counts were recorded for this clonotype. The V and J genes are TRBV2 and TRBJ2-2; D ambiguous. The V end lost 2 bases, the J end lost 1 base, and 5 bases lay between the germline ends. There are 14 residues in the CDR3. Germline lookup yields CDR1 SNHLY and CDR2 FYNNEI. CDR3 coding DNA: TGTGCCAGCAGTGAATACCAGAACACCGGGGAGCTGTTTTTT. It specifies CASSEYQNTGELFF.

There are many counts of this clonotype. Here the CDR3 DNA reads TGTGCCAGCAGTTACTCCCCTGGCGACAATGAGCAGTTCTTC. It yields the protein CASSYSPGDNEQFF. V is TRBV6-5 and J is TRBJ2-1; D call uncertain. Per the germline V gene, CDR1 is MNHEY and CDR2 is SVGAGI. V lost 0 bases to trimming and J lost 5 bases, with 8 bases between them. This CDR3 spans 14 amino acids.

This clonotype was detected a few times. The V call is TRBV30, the J call TRBJ2-2, with TRBD2 identical over 8 bases. This CDR3 contains 14 residues. Germline lookup yields CDR1 GTSNPN and CDR2 SVGIG (reference sequence). V was clipped by 5 bases and J by 3 bases; unmatched bases: 5. The CDR3 region is CAWAGTRYTGELFF. CDR3 nucleotide sequence: TGTGCCTGGGCCGGGACTAGGTACACCGGGGAGCTGTTTTTT.

CDR3 bases: TGCGCCAGTAGATTGGACTATGGCTACACCTTC. This sequence encodes CASRLDYGYTF. This chain connects TRBV5-1 to TRBJ1-2; D not resolved. This CDR3 is built from 11 residues. Germline V lookup: CDR1 SGHRS, CDR2 YFSETQ. Trimming took off 8 bases at V and 3 bases at J, with 8 bases between the two ends.

This clonotype came up many times. The chain recombines TRBV29-1 with TRBJ1-5, with D maybe TRBD1 (6 bases). CDR3 length: 13 residues. Trimming cost V 6 bases and J 1 base, with 10 bases left between them. CDR1 is SQVTM and CDR2 is ANQGSEA in the germline V gene. CDR3 sequence reads: CSVADRSNQPQHF. CDR3 bases: TGCAGCGTAGCGGACAGAAGCAATCAGCCCCAGCATTTT.

A few counts support this clonotype. The CDR3 nucleotides read TGTGCCAGCAGCTTTGACAGCCCAGCCTACGAGCAGTACTTC. Encoded protein: CASSFDSPAYEQYF. The V gene is TRBV11-1, the J gene TRBJ2-7; D possibly corresponds to TRBD1 (5 bases). The CDR3 runs to 14 residues. Germline V gene lookup returns CDR1 SGHAT and CDR2 FQDESV (reference sequence). Trimming shortened V by 3 bases and J by 2 bases, and 11 bases separated the two germline ends.

There are a few counts of this clonotype. The V call is TRBV5-6, the J call TRBJ2-1; D is uncertain. The CDR3 sequence is 13 residues long. Trimming stripped 7 bases from V and 4 bases from J, with 12 bases between. Germline V gene data show CDR1 as SGHDT and CDR2 as YYEEEE. CDR3 nucleotides: TGTGCCAGCGCCCGAACCGAATACAATGAGCAGTTCTTC. Amino acids: CASARTEYNEQFF.

The rearrangement joins TRBV12-3 or TRBV12-4 to TRBJ1-6; 9 nucleotides align to TRBD1. The CDR3 consists of 16 residues. V lost 5 bases to trimming and J lost 7 bases; unmatched junction nucleotides: 9. CDR3 sequence: CASSLGDRAVNSPLHF. The DNA for the CDR3 is TGTGCCAGCAGTCTGGGGGACAGGGCAGTCAATTCACCCCTCCACTTT.

The chain combines TRBV5-1 with TRBJ2-5; the match to TRBD2 covers 10 bases. This CDR3 contains 17 residues. V was pared by 4 bases and J by 3 bases, with 12 bases of the junction left unmatched. Germline lookup yields CDR1 SGHRS and CDR2 YFSETQ. This chain's CDR3 is CASSRRPSGSWEETQYF. The CDR3, as DNA: TGCGCCAGCAGCAGGCGTCCTAGCGGGAGTTGGGAAGAGACCCAGTACTTC.

This clonotype has just a few counts. The chain recombines TRBV29-1 with TRBJ1-1; D gene uncertain. CDR3 size: 13 residues. With 3 bases removed from V and 2 bases from J, the gap between germline ends came to 10 bases. In germline, CDR1 is SQVTM, CDR2 ANQGSEA. CDR3 bases: TGCAGCGTTGACGGGTTCGGAAACACTGAAGCTTTCTTT. This translates into CSVDGFGNTEAFF.

This sequence joins TRBV2 and TRBJ2-1; 7 positions match TRBD2. The CDR3 length is 15 residues. V was pared by 7 bases and J by 0 bases, with 6 bases of the junction left unmatched. Germline V gene sequence: CDR1 SNHLY, CDR2 FYNNEI. CDR3 residues: CASTLSGASYNEQFF. The CDR3 bases are TGTGCCAGCACCCTGAGCGGGGCCTCCTACAATGAGCAGTTCTTC.

The chain uses TRBV12-3 or TRBV12-4 and TRBJ2-1; TRBD2 matches at 7 bases. This CDR3 is 17 amino acids long. V trimming: 3 bases; J trimming: 0 bases; junction bases outside the gene matches: 8. CDR3 coding DNA: TGTGCCAGCAGTTTGGCCGGGCGCGGGAGCTCCTACAATGAGCAGTTCTTC. Amino acids: CASSLAGRGSSYNEQFF.

This chain connects TRBV24-1 to TRBJ2-2, with D possibly matching TRBD1 (5 bases). The V and J ends lost 2 bases and 6 bases respectively, with 15 bases between them. CDR1 and CDR2 (germline): KGHDR, SFDVKD. There are 16 residues in the CDR3. The chain's CDR3 is CATSDWTSQAAGELFF. The CDR3, as DNA: TGTGCCACCAGTGATTGGACCTCACAGGCAGCCGGGGAGCTGTTTTTT.

The chain joins TRBV29-1 to TRBJ2-5, with 8 bases fitting TRBD2. V shed 7 bases and J 2 bases; nucleotides not matched to a gene: 6. The CDR3 is 13 amino acids. Germline loops: CDR1 SQVTM, CDR2 ANQGSEA. CDR3 sequence reads: CSGLSGTQETQYF. The CDR3 region has the DNA TGCAGCGGCCTTAGCGGGACACAAGAGACCCAGTACTTC.

V is TRBV4-3 and J is TRBJ1-5, with a tentative D call TRBD1 (5 bases). V shed 0 bases and J shed 3 bases, with 12 bases lying between them. The CDR3 totals 16 residues. The V gene's germline CDR1 is LGHNA and CDR2 YSLEER. The CDR3 spells CASSQESGFDNQPQHF. The DNA of the CDR3 is TGCGCCAGCAGCCAAGAATCAGGGTTTGACAATCAGCCCCAGCATTTT.

The chain joins TRBV25-1 to TRBJ2-7; 7 nucleotides match TRBD1. The CDR3 runs to 17 residues. The junction had 13 bases not matched to a gene; V was cut back by 1 base and J by 4 bases. Germline CDR1 MGHDK, CDR2 SYGVNS. The CDR3 nucleotides are TGTGCCAGCAGTGAATCCCCTTACAGGGGTCATGGATACGAGCAGTACTTC. It yields the protein CASSESPYRGHGYEQYF.

The sample holds a few counts of this clonotype. The gene calls are TRBV27 and TRBJ2-7, with D perhaps matching TRBD2 (5 bases). CDR1 MNHEY and CDR2 SMNVEV come from the germline V gene (reference sequence). This CDR3 has 14 residues. The germline V and J ends were trimmed by 1 base and 3 bases, with 10 bases remaining between them. Here the CDR3 DNA reads TGTGCCAGCAGTTTATATGAGGGTCACTACGAGCAGTACTTC. Protein product: CASSLYEGHYEQYF.

This clonotype occurred a few times. V is TRBV10-3 and J is TRBJ1-1; D may be TRBD1 (5 bases). The germline gives CDR1 ENHRY, CDR2 SYGVKD. This CDR3 region has 13 residues. The germline V and J ends were trimmed by 3 bases and 3 bases, with 8 bases remaining between them. The CDR3 sequence: CAISDREDTEAFF. In DNA, the CDR3 is TGTGCCATCAGTGACAGGGAAGACACTGAAGCTTTCTTT.